Here is one T cell receptor beta chain with its context. The antigen is undetermined. After removal of 3 bases from V and 8 bases from J, the junction contained 8 bases not matched to a gene. The germline CDR1 and CDR2 sequences are MGHDK and SYGVNS. The CDR3 has 14 residues. The sample comes from a study of T cell responses to AZD1222 COVID-19 vaccine. Clones were sequenced by immunoSEQ multiplex PCR, and TCRdb holds only the in-frame ones, with some missing. The sample lists over 100,000 clones; approximately 91% were seen once. General study points: Nearly half of spike-specific TCRs reportedly go after variant regions that carry no mutations. White British donors predominated, females outnumbered males, and clonal diversity was possibly underestimated.

The TCR comes from an adult in good health. Here the sequenced sample was peripheral blood, taken on day 0 of MenACWY control vaccination. The chain links TRBV25-1 to TRBJ1-2, with 8 positions matching TRBD1. Here the CDR3 DNA reads TGTGCCAGCAGTGAGACTGGGACAGGTGAAGGCTACACCTTC. Its translation: CASSETGTGEGYTF.